These 16 T cell receptor beta chains were sequenced from one sample in a study of cytomegalovirus exposure and HLA in healthy donors. Profiled with immunoSEQ multiplex PCR; TCRdb holds only in-frame clones, not every one. Among under 100,000 clones listed, 85% to 95% were seen once. The material sequenced was PBMCs. Receptors originate from a woman aged 18-29 years in good health and CMV-seronegative.

The chain is built from TRBV12-5 and TRBJ2-7; D may be TRBD2 (5 bases). The CDR3 loop spans 17 amino acids. The germline V gene has CDR1 LGHNT and CDR2 FRNRAP. With 1 base removed from V and 5 bases from J, the gap between germline ends came to 21 bases. In nucleotides, the CDR3 is TGTGCTAGTGGTTTGGCCCCCGGGTGGGCGGGTTACAACGAGCAGTACTTC. Translated, it gives CASGLAPGWAGYNEQYF.

The V and J genes are TRBV27 and TRBJ2-5; possibly TRBD1 for D (5 bases). The J call is doubtful: the DNA matches TRBJ2-7 better. Looked up from germline, CDR1 is MNHEY and CDR2 is SMNVEV (reference sequence). This CDR3 has 12 residues. This CDR3 is CASSLSGNEQYF. As DNA, the CDR3 is TGTGCCAGCAGTCTGTCAGGGAACGAGCAGTACTTC.

V is TRBV7-2 and J is TRBJ2-7; D remains unclear. Deletions cut 3 bases from V and 4 bases from J, with 13 bases between. CDR1 is SGHTA, CDR2 FQGNSA, per germline. This CDR3 comprises 14 residues. CDR3 in DNA: TGTGCCAGCAGCTTGGCAAATTCCAATTACGAGCAGTACTTC. Translated: CASSLANSNYEQYF.

V is TRBV4-3 and J is TRBJ2-7; TRBD2 aligns across 9 bases. With V trimmed by 3 bases and J by 4 bases, 22 bases remained unmatched. Per germline, CDR1 LGHNA and CDR2 YSLEER. This CDR3 has 20 amino acids. The CDR3, as DNA: TGCGCCAGCAGCCATCGGGGGGGACTAGCACCACCAACGACCCTTTACGAGCAGTACTTC. It specifies CASSHRGGLAPPTTLYEQYF.

In its sample, this clone was seen once. The conserved phenylalanine or tryptophan is not found at the CDR3 terminus, so this likely reflects a read error. The chain is built from TRBV4-1 and TRBJ1-5; no clear D. The CDR3 totals 14 residues. CDR1 and CDR2 from the germline V gene are MGHRA and YSYEKL. V lost 4 bases and J lost 1, with 8 bases in between. Here the CDR3 DNA reads TGCGCCAGCAGCCCCGGACTAAGCAATCAGCCCCAGCATCTT. Residues: CASSPGLSNQPQHL.

J is TRBJ2-1 and V is TRBV7-9; 10 nucleotides align to TRBD2. The germline gives CDR1 SEHNR, CDR2 FQNEAQ (reference sequence). Germline trimming cut 6 bases from V and 7 bases from J; bases unmatched to any gene: 3. The CDR3 spans 13 residues. The CDR3 here is CASSPTSGNEQFF. In nucleotides, the CDR3 is TGTGCCAGCAGTCCGACTAGCGGGAATGAGCAGTTCTTC.

The chain employs TRBV2 and TRBJ2-3, with a possible D match to TRBD2 (6 bases). Trimming shortened V by 8 bases and J by 0 bases, and 12 bases separated the two germline ends. The CDR3 covers 14 residues. The germline gives CDR1 SNHLY, CDR2 FYNNEI. For the CDR3, the DNA is TGTGCCAGCGGGGGGATTGCTAGCACAGATACGCAGTATTTT. Protein product: CASGGIASTDTQYF.

Of note for this clone: The same CDR3 arises from other DNA sequences in this sample as well. The V call is TRBV5-1, the J call TRBJ2-6, with unresolved D. V gave up 3 bases and J gave up 2 bases, with 9 bases separating them. This CDR3 has 15 residues. Germline V gene data show CDR1 as SGHRS and CDR2 as YFSETQ. The CDR3 bases are TGCGCCAGCAGCTCTTCAACAGCTGGGGCCAACGTCCTGACTTTC. It encodes CASSSSTAGANVLTF.

V gene TRBV5-1 combines with J gene TRBJ1-1; D might be TRBD1 (5 bases). The germline V gene has CDR1 SGHRS and CDR2 YFSETQ. V lost 0 bases and J lost 5, with 14 bases in between. This CDR3 is built from 15 residues. CDR3 DNA: TGCGCCAGCAGCTTGGGGTCGGGGGTTGGTACTGAAGCTTTCTTT. As protein: CASSLGSGVGTEAFF.

CDR3 loop: CASSEARGSGVAQYF. CDR3 DNA: TGTGCCAGCAGTGAAGCGCGAGGGTCAGGGGTGGCCCAGTACTTC. The V gene is TRBV6-1, the J gene TRBJ2-5, with D possibly matching TRBD1 (6 bases). Germline V lookup: CDR1 MNHNS, CDR2 SASEGT. Deletions cut 0 bases from V and 9 bases from J, with 17 bases between. The CDR3 is 15 amino acids.

This clone was counted only a few times. This chain connects TRBV14 to TRBJ1-1, with 9 bases matching TRBD1. V was clipped by 6 bases and J by 1 base; unmatched bases: 3. Germline CDR1 and CDR2: SGHDN and FVKESK. This CDR3 region has 14 residues. CDR3 loop: CASRRTGANTEAFF. The CDR3 DNA sequence: TGTGCCAGCAGACGGACAGGGGCGAACACTGAAGCTTTCTTT.

The count of this clone is one. The chain has TRBV4-1 and TRBJ2-5, with 10 bases matching TRBD2. J was trimmed by 4 bases and V by 4 bases; bases with no gene match: 6. The CDR3 spans 15 residues. CDR1 and CDR2 (germline): MGHRA, YSYEKL. The CDR3, as DNA: TGCGCCAGCAGCCGGACCGGGACTAGCGCAGAGACCCAGTACTTC. This gives the protein CASSRTGTSAETQYF.

The chain couples TRBV28 to TRBJ1-3; D is possibly TRBD1 (5 bases). This CDR3 contains 13 residues. With 3 bases removed from V and 8 bases from J, the gap between germline ends came to 11 bases. Per germline, CDR1 MDHEN and CDR2 SYDVKM. CDR3: CASSLGREDTIYF. DNA for the CDR3: TGTGCCAGCAGTTTGGGCAGGGAAGACACCATATATTTT.

The rearrangement joins TRBV6-4 to TRBJ2-1; 12 positions agree with TRBD2. Germline values: CDR1 MRHNA, CDR2 SNTAGT. Trimming at V came to 3 bases and at J to 7 bases, leaving 4 bases not matched to a gene. The CDR3 loop spans 15 amino acids. This CDR3 is CASSETSGGENEQFF. As DNA, the CDR3 is TGTGCCAGCAGTGAGACTAGCGGGGGAGAAAATGAGCAGTTCTTC.

V usage is TRBV14 and J usage is TRBJ2-7, with D unclear. The ends were cut back, 6 bases at V and 5 bases at J, with 26 bases in the middle. CDR1 SGHDN and CDR2 FVKESK come from the germline V gene. The length of the CDR3 is 17 residues. The chain's CDR3 is CASSNIPVRGRVDEQYF. For the CDR3, the DNA is TGTGCCAGCAGTAATATCCCCGTTCGAGGCCGGGTGGACGAGCAGTACTTC.

The V call is TRBV4-3, the J call TRBJ1-4, with 9 bases matching TRBD1. CDR1 LGHNA and CDR2 YSLEER come from the germline V gene. Unmatched junction bases numbered 8, after V lost 1 base and J lost 8 bases. The CDR3 covers 16 residues. CDR3 nucleotides: TGCGCCAGCAGCCAAGCCCGGGACAGGGTCGGAGAAAAACTGTTTTTT. Amino acids: CASSQARDRVGEKLFF.